A single sample is the source of the 30 T cell receptor beta chains below, sequenced in a study of blood T cell repertoires in COVID-19. Clones were read by immunoSEQ multiplex PCR, and TCRdb kept only the in-frame ones, dropping some. The sample yields roughly 120,000 clones, 65% to 80% seen once. Material for sequencing was peripheral blood. All receptors derive from a man between 65 and 85 years old with acute or convalescent COVID-19.

V is TRBV5-4 and J is TRBJ2-7, with 7 nucleotides matching TRBD1. This CDR3 has 13 amino acids. Unmatched junction bases numbered 2, after V lost 5 bases and J lost 0 bases. Germline V gene sequence: CDR1 SGHNT, CDR2 YYREEE (reference sequence). CDR3 residues: CASRRDSSYEQYF. In nucleotides, the CDR3 is TGTGCCAGCAGAAGGGACAGCTCCTACGAGCAGTACTTC.

The chain employs TRBV5-1 and TRBJ1-4; TRBD1 aligns across 9 bases. Germline V gene sequence: CDR1 SGHRS, CDR2 YFSETQ. This CDR3 has 16 amino acids. V shed 4 bases, J shed 0 bases, and the junction held 4 bases outside the gene matches. The DNA of the CDR3 is TGCGCCAGCAGCAGACAGGGGGATTCAACTAATGAAAAACTGTTTTTT. Translated, it gives CASSRQGDSTNEKLFF.

This sequence joins TRBV27 and TRBJ2-5; TRBD1 might be the D (5 bases). Germline V gene lookup returns CDR1 MNHEY and CDR2 SMNVEV (reference sequence). CDR3 length: 13 amino acids. Between the trimmed V and J ends, which lost 5 bases and 0 bases, there was a span of 7 bases. For the CDR3, the DNA is TGTGCCAGCAGTCCAGGGTACCAAGAGACCCAGTACTTC. Translation gives CASSPGYQETQYF.

This rearrangement joins TRBV28 to TRBJ1-6; 7 nucleotides line up with TRBD1. CDR3 length: 16 residues. Germline trimming cut 1 base from V and 10 bases from J; bases unmatched to any gene: 10. Germline CDR1 MDHEN, CDR2 SYDVKM. The DNA of the CDR3 is TGTGCCAGCAGTTTATTCCCAGGGACAGAAGAATCACCCCTCCACTTT. Its protein product is CASSLFPGTEESPLHF.

This clone is a singleton in its sample. The gene calls are TRBV18 and TRBJ2-1, with TRBD2 matching 13 bases. Losses at the gene ends were 0 bases for V and 7 bases for J; bases not matched to a gene: 3. This CDR3 has 16 amino acids. Germline V gives CDR1 KGHSH, CDR2 LQKENI. For the CDR3, the DNA is TGTGCCAGCTCACCACCTGGACTAGCGGGAGTAAATGAGCAGTTCTTC. It encodes CASSPPGLAGVNEQFF.

V and J are TRBV15 and TRBJ1-1; D might be TRBD1 (5 bases). The CDR3 length is 15 residues. Germline lookup yields CDR1 LNHNV and CDR2 YYDKDF (reference sequence). V dropped 1 base and J dropped 0 bases, with 9 bases sitting between them. In DNA form, the CDR3 reads TGTGCCACCAGCAGAGTCGCAGGGTTGAACACTGAAGCTTTCTTT. Amino acid sequence: CATSRVAGLNTEAFF.

The J gene is TRBJ2-7, the V gene TRBV27; maybe TRBD2 (6 bases). The V gene's germline CDR1 is MNHEY and CDR2 SMNVEV (reference sequence). The CDR3 length is 15 residues. Trimming pared 0 bases from V and 6 bases from J, leaving 15 bases between. As DNA, the CDR3 is TGTGCCAGCAGTTTATCCCGGGACTTTGGGCGCGAGCAGTACTTC. Its protein product is CASSLSRDFGREQYF.

The V call is TRBV24-1, the J call TRBJ2-5; 9 positions agree with TRBD2. Germline V gene data show CDR1 as KGHDR and CDR2 as SFDVKD. Trimming cost V 3 bases and J 5 bases; bases outside gene matches: 6. The CDR3 consists of 15 residues. In DNA form, the CDR3 reads TGTGCCACCAGTGATCTGGCTAGCGGGACGGAGACCCAGTACTTC. Translation: CATSDLASGTETQYF.

The gene calls are TRBV6-2 or TRBV6-3 and TRBJ2-3; D uncertain. Germline V gene sequence: CDR1 MNHEY, CDR2 SVGEGT. The V end was cut by 5 bases, the J end by 0 bases, with 6 bases between. The CDR3 covers 13 residues. The CDR3 loop is CASSPQSTDTQYF. Written as DNA, the CDR3 is TGTGCCAGCAGTCCCCAAAGCACAGATACGCAGTATTTT.

V gene TRBV10-2 combines with J gene TRBJ2-1; D call uncertain. Trimming pared 4 bases from V and 5 bases from J, leaving 6 bases between. Germline-derived CDR1 and CDR2 are WSHSY and SAAADI. The CDR3 covers 12 residues. DNA for the CDR3: TGCGCCAGCAGTGGTAGTAACAATGAGCAGTTCTTC. Translating it yields CASSGSNNEQFF.

The CDR3: CASSGEWLAGRDQETQYF. The CDR3 coding sequence is TGCGCCAGCAGCGGTGAGTGGCTAGCGGGGAGGGACCAAGAGACCCAGTACTTC. The V and J genes are TRBV5-1 and TRBJ2-5, with 9 nucleotides matching TRBD2. Losses at the gene ends were 4 bases for V and 0 bases for J; bases not matched to a gene: 13. CDR3 length: 18 amino acids. Per the germline V gene, CDR1 is SGHRS and CDR2 is YFSETQ.

The V gene is TRBV4-2, the J gene TRBJ2-3; TRBD2 might be the D (7 bases). Trimming removed 1 base at V and 1 base at J, with 12 bases between. CDR1 and CDR2 (germline): LGHNA, YNFKEQ. The CDR3 is 16 residues long. CDR3 amino acids: CASSQAGGGRTDTQYF. CDR3 bases: TGTGCCAGCAGCCAAGCTGGGGGGGGGCGCACAGATACGCAGTATTTT.

The chain joins TRBV3-1 (or the pseudogene TRBV3-2) to TRBJ2-7; D not resolved. Germline CDR1 and CDR2: LGHDT and YNNKEL (reference sequence). The CDR3 length is 15 residues. V was cut by 3 bases and J by 4 bases, with 16 bases left in between. Here the CDR3 reads CASSHHSRSSYEQYF. The CDR3 DNA reads as TGTGCCAGCAGCCATCATAGTCGAAGCTCTTACGAGCAGTACTTC.

The CDR3 loop is CASSVVGSTEAFF. DNA of the CDR3: TGTGCCAGCAGCGTAGTTGGGAGCACTGAAGCTTTCTTT. V and J are TRBV9 and TRBJ1-1; D gene ambiguous. The CDR3 loop spans 13 amino acids. CDR1 and CDR2 (germline): SGDLS, YYNGEE. Trimming took off 0 bases at V and 4 bases at J, with 7 bases between the two ends.

The chain links TRBV7-2 to TRBJ2-3; D perhaps matches TRBD1 (6 bases). Germline-derived CDR1 and CDR2 are SGHTA and FQGNSA. The CDR3 runs to 15 residues. With 4 bases removed from V and 4 bases from J, the gap between germline ends came to 15 bases. The CDR3 bases are TGTGCCAGCAGCTGGGGCGGACAGCCGCCAGATACGCAGTATTTT. Translated, it gives CASSWGGQPPDTQYF.

V usage is TRBV2 and J usage is TRBJ2-7; D may be TRBD1 (6 bases). The CDR3 spans 14 residues. Germline V CDR1 and CDR2: SNHLY, FYNNEI. Trimming took 6 bases from V and 4 from J, leaving 16 bases between them. The CDR3 coding sequence is TGTGCCAGCAGCTCCTGGGGCAGGGGTTACGAGCAGTACTTC. Amino acid sequence: CASSSWGRGYEQYF.

In its sample, this clone was seen once. This chain uses TRBV24-1 with TRBJ2-2; D is perhaps TRBD2 (6 bases). The CDR3 loop spans 16 amino acids. CDR1 and CDR2 from the germline V gene are KGHDR and SFDVKD. Deletions cut 1 base from V and 1 base from J, with 9 bases between. The CDR3 bases are TGTGCCACCAGTGATTTTAAGCGGGTGAACACCGGGGAGCTGTTTTTT. Translation gives CATSDFKRVNTGELFF.

This clone was seen only once. CDR3 DNA sequence: TGTGCCAGCAGCTTAAGACTAGGCAGCTACAATGAGCAGTTCTTC. Translating gives CASSLRLGSYNEQFF. The rearrangement uses TRBV11-2 and TRBJ2-1; tentatively, D is TRBD2 (6 bases). There are 15 residues in the CDR3. Looked up from germline, CDR1 is SGHAT and CDR2 is FQNNGV. V gave up 2 bases and J gave up 3 bases, with 11 bases separating them.

The CDR3 loop reads CASSTQGQGSYEQYF. The CDR3 nucleotides are TGTGCCAGCAGTACACAGGGACAGGGCTCTTACGAGCAGTACTTC. The rearrangement joins TRBV28 to TRBJ2-7; 9 bases map to TRBD1. This CDR3 spans 15 amino acids. Germline V gives CDR1 MDHEN, CDR2 SYDVKM. The V gene end was trimmed by 5 bases and the J gene end by 4 bases; junction bases not matched to a gene: 9. The variable domain in full, with the rest retrieved from reference TRBV28 and TRBJ2-7, is DVKVTQSSRYLVKRTGEKVFLECVQDMDHENMFWYRQDPGLGLRLIYFSYDVKMKEKGDIPEGYSVSREKKERFSLILESASTNQTSMYLCASSTQGQGSYEQYFGPGTRLTVT.

On this clone itself: Other nucleotide sequences in the sample specify the same CDR3. The rearrangement joins TRBV18 to TRBJ2-2; D unclear. The CDR3 spans 14 residues. Germline V gene lookup returns CDR1 KGHSH and CDR2 LQKENI. With 2 bases removed from V and 2 bases from J, the gap between germline ends came to 6 bases. The DNA for the CDR3 is TGTGCCAGCTCACCAGGGCAAAACACCGGGGAGCTGTTTTTT. It translates to CASSPGQNTGELFF. Full variable domain (outside the CDR3, taken from reference TRBV18 and TRBJ2-2): NAGVMQNPRHLVRRRGQEARLRCSPMKGHSHVYWYRQLPEEGLKFMVYLQKENIIDESGMPKERFSAEFPKEGPSILRIQQVVRGDSAAYFCASSPGQNTGELFFGEGSRLTVL.

The CDR3, as DNA: TGTGCCAGCAGTGACCGGACAGCCTCTGGGGCCAACGTCCTGACTTTC. Protein product: CASSDRTASGANVLTF. The rearrangement links TRBV2 to TRBJ2-6, with D maybe TRBD1 (6 bases). CDR1 is SNHLY, CDR2 FYNNEI, per germline. This CDR3 comprises 16 residues. Between the trimmed V and J ends, which lost 3 bases and 0 bases, there was a span of 9 bases.

The rearrangement links TRBV4-1 to TRBJ2-1, with TRBD2 matching over 8 bases. With 0 bases clipped from V and 8 bases from J, the junction kept 6 bases outside the gene matches. CDR1 and CDR2 (germline): MGHRA, YSYEKL. This CDR3 spans 15 amino acids. The CDR3 reads CASSQDLGLAYEQFF. In DNA, the CDR3 is TGCGCCAGCAGCCAAGATCTAGGACTAGCCTATGAGCAGTTCTTC.

The chain employs TRBV6-2 or TRBV6-3 and TRBJ1-1, with D perhaps TRBD1 (5 bases). This CDR3 contains 13 residues. The ends were cut back, 5 bases at V and 7 bases at J, with 14 bases in the middle. CDR1 is MNHEY and CDR2 is SVGEGT in the germline V gene. CDR3: CASSKQGNGEAFF. CDR3 nucleotide sequence: TGTGCCAGCAGTAAGCAGGGAAACGGTGAAGCTTTCTTT.

The chain uses TRBV5-1 and TRBJ2-3; 9 bases match TRBD2. CDR1 is SGHRS, CDR2 YFSETQ, per germline. J was trimmed by 0 bases and V by 3 bases; bases with no gene match: 8. The CDR3 extends over 17 amino acids. Here the CDR3 DNA reads TGCGCCAGCAGCTCCGGACGAGGACTAGCGAGCACAGATACGCAGTATTTT. Translating gives CASSSGRGLASTDTQYF.

This rearrangement joins TRBV5-6 to TRBJ1-5, with D uncertain. The CDR3 is made up of 13 amino acids. Germline V gene lookup returns CDR1 SGHDT and CDR2 YYEEEE. V was trimmed by 0 bases and J by 7 bases, leaving 8 bases between them. CDR3 loop: CASSLGSGQPQHF. The DNA for the CDR3 is TGTGCCAGCAGCTTGGGGTCAGGCCAGCCCCAGCATTTT.

V is TRBV9 and J is TRBJ1-6, with no clear D. Trimming took off 0 bases at V and 10 bases at J, with 8 bases between the two ends. The germline CDR1 and CDR2 sequences are SGDLS and YYNGEE. CDR3 size: 13 residues. The CDR3 DNA reads TGTGCCAGCAGCGTAGGGAGAGAGTCACCCCTCCACTTT. It is translated as CASSVGRESPLHF.

The chain couples TRBV7-2 to TRBJ1-1, with 10 nucleotides matching TRBD1. CDR1 and CDR2 (germline): SGHTA, FQGNSA. With 3 bases clipped from V and 9 bases from J, the junction kept 4 bases outside the gene matches. The CDR3 is 13 amino acids. The DNA for the CDR3 is TGTGCCAGCAGCTTCGGACAGGGGGATCAAGCTTTCTTT. Its protein product is CASSFGQGDQAFF.

This clone occurred once. V is TRBV11-3 and J is TRBJ2-2, with TRBD1 identical over 7 bases. This CDR3 is 15 amino acids long. V trimming: 5 bases; J trimming: 2 bases; junction bases outside the gene matches: 5. Germline lookup yields CDR1 SGHNT and CDR2 YENEEA. This chain's CDR3 is CASSPGQTNTGELFF. In nucleotides, the CDR3 is TGTGCCAGCAGCCCGGGACAGACAAACACCGGGGAGCTGTTTTTT. The whole variable domain, filled in from reference TRBV11-3 and TRBJ2-2, reads EAGVVQSPRYKIIEKKQPVAFWCNPISGHNTLYWYLQNLGQGPELLIRYENEEAVDDSQLPKDRFSAERLKGVDSTLKIQPAELGDSAVYLCASSPGQTNTGELFFGEGSRLTVL.

V usage is TRBV7-9 and J usage is TRBJ2-1, with D possibly TRBD2 on 5 matching bases. The CDR3 sequence is 17 residues long. From germline, CDR1 is SEHNR and CDR2 FQNEAQ (reference sequence). V was pared by 10 bases and J by 1 base, with 23 bases between. Written as DNA, the CDR3 is TGTGCCACCACCGGAGATAGTCAAAGCGGATCCTACAATGAGCAGTTCTTC. It specifies CATTGDSQSGSYNEQFF.

The table lists this clone with a few counts. The V gene is TRBV19, the J gene TRBJ2-7; tentatively, D is TRBD2 (5 bases). The V end lost 6 bases, the J end lost 2 bases, and 14 bases lay between the germline ends. Germline CDR1 is LNHDA and CDR2 is SQIVND (reference sequence). The CDR3 contains 14 residues. In DNA, the CDR3 is TGTGCCAGTAGCCACTCCGGAGCGGCCTACGAGCAGTACTTC. Its protein is CASSHSGAAYEQYF.